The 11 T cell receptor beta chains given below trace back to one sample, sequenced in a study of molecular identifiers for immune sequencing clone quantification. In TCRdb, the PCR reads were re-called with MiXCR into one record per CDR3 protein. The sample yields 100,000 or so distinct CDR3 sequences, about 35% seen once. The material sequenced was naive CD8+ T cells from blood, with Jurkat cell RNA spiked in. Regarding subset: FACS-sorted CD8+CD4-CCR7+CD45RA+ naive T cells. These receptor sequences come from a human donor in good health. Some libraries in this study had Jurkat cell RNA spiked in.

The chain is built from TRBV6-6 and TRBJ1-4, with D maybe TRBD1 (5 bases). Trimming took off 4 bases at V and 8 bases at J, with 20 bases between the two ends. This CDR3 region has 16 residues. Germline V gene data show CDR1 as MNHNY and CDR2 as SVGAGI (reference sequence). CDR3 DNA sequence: TGTGCCAGCAGTTCCCCTCGGGGGGGTGGAAAAGAAAAACTGTTTTTT. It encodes CASSSPRGGGKEKLFF.

The CDR3 sequence is CASSTPDRDNEQFF. The CDR3 DNA reads as TGTGCCAGCAGTACTCCGGACAGAGACAATGAGCAGTTCTTC. V usage is TRBV28 and J usage is TRBJ2-1; tentative D call: TRBD1 (6 bases). Germline V CDR1 and CDR2: MDHEN, SYDVKM. V was clipped by 5 bases and J by 5 bases, with 13 bases between them. This CDR3 is 14 amino acids long. Full variable domain (missing parts from reference TRBV28 and TRBJ2-1): DVKVTQSSRYLVKRTGEKVFLECVQDMDHENMFWYRQDPGLGLRLIYFSYDVKMKEKGDIPEGYSVSREKKERFSLILESASTNQTSMYLCASSTPDRDNEQFFGPGTRLTVL.

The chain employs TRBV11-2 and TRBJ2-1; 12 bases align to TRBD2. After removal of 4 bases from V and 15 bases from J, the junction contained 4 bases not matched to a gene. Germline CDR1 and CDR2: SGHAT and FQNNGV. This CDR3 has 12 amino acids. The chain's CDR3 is CASSSGLAGRFF. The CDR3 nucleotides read TGTGCCAGCAGCTCGGGACTAGCGGGTCGGTTCTTC.

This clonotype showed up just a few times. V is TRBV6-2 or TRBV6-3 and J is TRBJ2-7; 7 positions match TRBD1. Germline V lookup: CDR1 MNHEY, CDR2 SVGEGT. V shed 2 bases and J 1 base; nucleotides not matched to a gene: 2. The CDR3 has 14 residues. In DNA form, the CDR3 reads TGTGCCAGCAGTTACGAGACAGGGTCCTACGAGCAGTACTTC. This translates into CASSYETGSYEQYF.

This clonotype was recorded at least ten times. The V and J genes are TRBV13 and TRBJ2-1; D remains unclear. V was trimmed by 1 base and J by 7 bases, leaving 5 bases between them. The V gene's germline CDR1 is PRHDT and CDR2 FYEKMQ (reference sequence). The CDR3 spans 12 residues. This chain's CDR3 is CASSLEENEQFF. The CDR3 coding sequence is TGTGCCAGCAGCTTAGAGGAGAATGAGCAGTTCTTC.

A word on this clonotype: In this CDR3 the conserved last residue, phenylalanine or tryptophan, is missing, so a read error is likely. As DNA, the CDR3 is TGTGCCAGCAGTTTGCAGCGAGAAAAACTGTTTTAT. Residues: CASSLQREKLFY. The V gene is TRBV28, the J gene TRBJ1-4; no reliable D call. Germline V lookup: CDR1 MDHEN, CDR2 SYDVKM. Trimming stripped 3 bases from V and 8 bases from J, with 7 bases between. This CDR3 is built from 12 residues.

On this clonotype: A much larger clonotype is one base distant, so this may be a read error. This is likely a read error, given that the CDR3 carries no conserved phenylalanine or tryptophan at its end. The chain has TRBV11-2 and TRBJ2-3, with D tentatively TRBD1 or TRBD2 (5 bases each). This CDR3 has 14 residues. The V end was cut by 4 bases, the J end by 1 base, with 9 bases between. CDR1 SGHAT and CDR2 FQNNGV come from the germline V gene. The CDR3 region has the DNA TGTGCCAGCAGCTCGGGACCCGGCACAGATACGCAGTATTTA. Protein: CASSSGPGTDTQYL.

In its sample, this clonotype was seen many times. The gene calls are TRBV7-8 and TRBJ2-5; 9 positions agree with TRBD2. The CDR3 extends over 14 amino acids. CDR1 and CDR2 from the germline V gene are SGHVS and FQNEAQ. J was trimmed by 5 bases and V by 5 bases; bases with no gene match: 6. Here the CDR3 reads CASSPGTSLETQYF. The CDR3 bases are TGTGCCAGCAGCCCCGGGACTAGCTTGGAGACCCAGTACTTC.

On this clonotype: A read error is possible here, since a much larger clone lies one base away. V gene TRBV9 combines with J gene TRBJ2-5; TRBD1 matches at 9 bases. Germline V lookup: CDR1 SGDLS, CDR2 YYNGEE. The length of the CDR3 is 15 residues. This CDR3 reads CASSGGQGIQEAQYF. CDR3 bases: TGTGCCAGCAGCGGGGGACAGGGCATCCAAGAGGCCCAGTACTTC.

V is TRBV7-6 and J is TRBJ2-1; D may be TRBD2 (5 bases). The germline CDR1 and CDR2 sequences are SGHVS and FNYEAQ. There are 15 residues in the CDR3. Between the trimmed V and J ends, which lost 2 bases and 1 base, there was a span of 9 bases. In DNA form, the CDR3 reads TGTGCCAGCAGCTTATTTGACTATTCCTACAATGAGCAGTTCTTC. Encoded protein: CASSLFDYSYNEQFF.

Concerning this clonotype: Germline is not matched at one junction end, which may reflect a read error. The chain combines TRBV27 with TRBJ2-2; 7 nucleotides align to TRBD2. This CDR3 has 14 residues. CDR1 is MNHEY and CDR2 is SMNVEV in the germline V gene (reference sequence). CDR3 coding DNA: TGTGCCAGCAGTTTATGGGGGAGGGCCGGTGAGCTGTTTTTT. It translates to CASSLWGRAGELFF.